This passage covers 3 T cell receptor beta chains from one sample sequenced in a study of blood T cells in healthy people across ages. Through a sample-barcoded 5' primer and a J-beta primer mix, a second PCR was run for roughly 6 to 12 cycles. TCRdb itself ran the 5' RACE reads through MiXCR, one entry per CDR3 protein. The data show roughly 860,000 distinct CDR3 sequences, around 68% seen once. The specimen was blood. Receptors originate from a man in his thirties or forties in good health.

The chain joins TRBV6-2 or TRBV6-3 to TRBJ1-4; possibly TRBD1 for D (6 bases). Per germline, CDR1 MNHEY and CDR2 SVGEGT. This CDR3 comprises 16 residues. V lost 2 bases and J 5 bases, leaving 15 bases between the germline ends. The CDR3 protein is CASSYEETGRNEKLFF. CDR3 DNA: TGTGCCAGCAGTTACGAAGAGACAGGCCGAAATGAAAAACTGTTTTTT.

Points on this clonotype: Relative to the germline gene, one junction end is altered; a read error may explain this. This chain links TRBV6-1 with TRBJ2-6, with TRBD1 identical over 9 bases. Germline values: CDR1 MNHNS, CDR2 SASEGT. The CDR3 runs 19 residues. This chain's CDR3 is CASSLLQGQGLAGVNVLTF. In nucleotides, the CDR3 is TGTGCCAGCAGTCTCCTTCAAGGACAGGGGTTGGCTGGGGTCAACGTCCTGACTTTC.

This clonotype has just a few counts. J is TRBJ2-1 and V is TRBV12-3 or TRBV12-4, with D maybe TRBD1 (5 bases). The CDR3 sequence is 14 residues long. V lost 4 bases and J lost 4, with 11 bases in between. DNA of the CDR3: TGTGCCAGCAGTTCCGTAAGGGGATACAATGAGCAGTTCTTC. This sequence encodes CASSSVRGYNEQFF.